This is a list of T cell receptor beta chains from one sample in a study of Ad26.COV2.S vaccination and SARS-CoV-2 variants. The assay was immunoSEQ multiplex PCR, and TCRdb's table has in-frame clones only and misses some. Found here are around 94,000 clones, over 70% of them singletons; the top ten hold approximately 15%. The material sequenced was peripheral blood, taken after recovery from COVID-19. All receptors derive from a human donor who had recovered from COVID-19. The CDR3 runs from the conserved cysteine through the conserved F or W. The D gene is left open where the match is weak. The size entry is marked missing in some rows and otherwise reads once, few, many or a size class.

>-|-|TRBV28|TRBJ1-6
CASTTPGGRSYNSPLHF
TGTGCCAGCACCACCCCGGGGGGGAGGTCCTATAATTCACCCCTCCACTTT
>-|-|TRBV6-2/TRBV6-3|TRBJ1-1
CASSRDGGNTEAFF
TGTGCCAGCAGCCGGGACGGTGGGAACACTGAAGCTTTCTTT
>-|-|TRBV3-1/TRBV3-2|TRBJ2-5
CASRRLGETQYF
TGTGCCAGCAGACGACTGGGGGAGACCCAGTACTTC
>-|-|TRBV6-5|TRBJ1-2
CASSYQGGGQGYTF
TGTGCCAGCAGTTATCAGGGTGGCGGGCAGGGCTACACCTTC
>-|TRBD2|TRBV28|TRBJ2-1
CASSPPLAGGGNEQFF
TGTGCCAGCAGCCCCCCTCTAGCGGGGGGCGGCAATGAGCAGTTCTTC
>many|TRBD2|TRBV10-2|TRBJ2-2
CASGGGSFTNTGELFF
TGCGCCAGCGGGGGAGGGTCCTTTACGAACACCGGGGAGCTGTTTTTT
>-|-|TRBV7-9|TRBJ1-2
CASSPSTNYGYTF
TGTGCCAGCAGTCCCTCCACTAACTATGGCTACACCTTC
>-|-|TRBV21-1|TRBJ1-2
CARFTRGFLHGYTF
TGTGCCAGATTTACCAGGGGATTTCTCCATGGCTACACCTTC
>-|-|TRBV30|TRBJ1-2
CALYPDSRNYGYTF
TGTGCCTTATACCCGGACAGCCGTAACTATGGCTACACCTTC
>few|-|TRBV5-1|TRBJ1-1
CASEGLPNTEAFF
TGCGCCAGCGAGGGGCTACCGAACACTGAAGCTTTCTTT
>-|-|TRBV30|TRBJ1-1
CAWRFNTEAFF
TGTGCCTGGAGATTTAACACTGAAGCTTTCTTT
>-|TRBD1|TRBV2|TRBJ1-4
CASSADRGRELFF
TGTGCCAGCAGCGCCGACAGGGGAAGGGAACTGTTTTTT
>-|-|TRBV19|TRBJ1-2
CASSGGSFGYTF
TGTGCCAGTAGTGGAGGGAGTTTTGGCTACACCTTC
>-|-|TRBV18|TRBJ2-6
CASSPYEDIQSRANVLTF
TGTGCCAGCTCACCATATGAGGACATTCAAAGTCGGGCCAACGTCCTGACTTTC
>-|-|TRBV2|TRBJ2-6
CASMATNSGANVLTF
TGTGCCAGCATGGCGACTAACTCTGGGGCCAACGTCCTGACTTTC
>-|-|TRBV28|TRBJ1-1
CASSFRNQRMNTEAFF
TGTGCCAGCAGTTTCCGGAACCAAAGAATGAACACTGAAGCTTTCTTT
>-|-|TRBV5-5|TRBJ1-2
CASSSGRGQGYGYTF
TGTGCCAGCAGCTCGGGACGGGGGCAGGGTTATGGCTACACCTTC
>-|-|TRBV12-3/TRBV12-4|TRBJ2-2
CASSLDTGELFF
TGTGCCAGCAGTCTCGACACCGGGGAGCTGTTTTTT
>-|-|TRBV28|TRBJ1-2
CASSYRDSQGYTF
TGTGCCAGCAGTTACCGGGACTCACAGGGCTACACCTTC
>-|TRBD1|TRBV29-1|TRBJ2-2
CSVEGTGQGTGELFF
TGCAGCGTTGAGGGGACAGGACAGGGGACCGGGGAGCTGTTTTTT
>-|-|TRBV6-1|TRBJ1-5
CASREGVEGQPQHF
TGTGCCAGCAGAGAAGGGGTGGAGGGGCAGCCCCAGCATTTT
>-|-|TRBV7-2|TRBJ2-2
CASSRDTNTGELFF
TGTGCCAGCAGCCGCGACACGAACACCGGGGAGCTGTTTTTT
>-|-|TRBV9|TRBJ2-2
CASSVASGWDTGELFF
TGTGCCAGCAGCGTAGCTTCCGGGTGGGACACCGGGGAGCTGTTTTTT
>-|-|TRBV30|TRBJ1-5
CAWSLFPHSGFQASGNQPQHF
TGTGCCTGGAGTCTCTTCCCCCATTCAGGGTTTCAGGCATCTGGCAATCAGCCCCAGCATTTT
>-|TRBD2|TRBV11-2|TRBJ2-7
CASSLGLAGGYEQYF
TGTGCCAGCAGCTTAGGACTAGCGGGGGGCTACGAGCAGTACTTC
>-|-|TRBV27|TRBJ2-3
CASRPSDTSTDTQYF
TGTGCCAGCAGGCCAAGCGATACTAGCACAGATACGCAGTATTTT
>-|TRBD1|TRBV2|TRBJ1-5
CASSGGQGNNQPQHF
TGTGCCAGCAGCGGGGGACAGGGGAACAATCAGCCCCAGCATTTT
>-|-|TRBV7-2|TRBJ2-1
CASSLSYDEQFF
TGTGCCAGCAGCTTATCCTATGATGAGCAGTTCTTC
>-|-|TRBV5-1|TRBJ2-5
CASSLGSGEETQYF
TGCGCCAGCAGCTTGGGATCGGGCGAAGAGACCCAGTACTTC
>-|TRBD2|TRBV4-3|TRBJ2-5
CASSQDMRGWETQYF
TGCGCCAGCAGCCAAGATATGCGGGGGTGGGAGACCCAGTACTTC
>few|TRBD1|TRBV28|TRBJ1-1
CASSSPFRDSGTEAFF
TGTGCCAGCAGTAGCCCCTTCCGGGACAGTGGCACTGAAGCTTTCTTT
>once|-|TRBV18|TRBJ1-1
CASSPRGSTEAFF
TGTGCCAGCTCACCTCGGGGAAGCACTGAAGCTTTCTTT
>-|-|TRBV9|TRBJ2-3
CASSYGPLTTDTQYF
TGTGCCAGCTCCTACGGCCCGCTTACCACAGATACGCAGTATTTT
>few|-|TRBV3-1/TRBV3-2|TRBJ2-5
CASSQDGGRRETQYF
TGTGCCAGCAGCCAAGATGGGGGGCGAAGGGAGACCCAGTACTTC
>-|-|TRBV11-2|TRBJ2-4
CASSLDGARKNIQYF
TGTGCCAGCAGCTTAGATGGGGCCCGCAAAAACATTCAGTACTTC
>-|-|TRBV4-2|TRBJ1-2
CASSQDSADYGYTF
TGTGCCAGCAGCCAAGACTCGGCGGACTATGGCTACACCTTC
>-|TRBD1|TRBV28|TRBJ1-4
CASSLRGQGRAEKLFF
TGTGCCAGCAGTTTGAGGGGACAGGGTAGGGCTGAAAAACTGTTTTTT
>-|-|TRBV5-1|TRBJ1-1
CASSLSGVNTEAFF
TGCGCCAGCAGCTTAAGTGGGGTGAACACTGAAGCTTTCTTT
>-|TRBD1|TRBV4-2|TRBJ1-1
CASSQEVRVRGFSGNTEAFF
TGTGCCAGCAGCCAAGAAGTAAGAGTCAGGGGGTTTTCGGGGAACACTGAAGCTTTCTTT
>-|TRBD1|TRBV5-1|TRBJ1-1
CASSPEPGQTLGTEAFF
TGCGCCAGCAGCCCTGAGCCGGGACAGACCTTGGGCACTGAAGCTTTCTTT
>-|TRBD2|TRBV11-2|TRBJ2-5
CASSLSSGGAETQYF
TGTGCCAGCAGCCTCTCTAGCGGGGGGGCTGAGACCCAGTACTTC
>-|-|TRBV30|TRBJ1-2
CAWRGGARGYTF
TGTGCCTGGCGAGGGGGGGCGCGGGGCTACACCTTC
>few|TRBD1|TRBV9|TRBJ2-2
CASNAGQGNTGELFF
TGTGCCAGCAACGCGGGACAGGGGAACACCGGGGAGCTGTTTTTT
>once|-|TRBV12-3/TRBV12-4|TRBJ1-2
CASSPDRTYGYTF
TGTGCCAGCAGTCCGGACAGAACCTATGGCTACACCTTC
>-|TRBD1|TRBV7-2|TRBJ1-5
CASSSDRYSNQPQHF
TGTGCCAGCAGTTCGGACAGGTATAGCAATCAGCCCCAGCATTTT